The 10 T cell receptor beta chains reported below all come from one sample, sequenced in a study of cytomegalovirus exposure and HLA in healthy donors. Here immunoSEQ multiplex PCR was the method, and the copy in TCRdb shows in-frame clones only, minus some. In the table there are more than 45,000 clones, roughly 89% of which are singletons. Sequencing was performed on PBMCs. The source is a woman in her late teens or twenties in good health and CMV-seronegative.

The chain employs TRBV19 and TRBJ2-2; the match to TRBD2 covers 9 bases. The CDR3 loop spans 14 amino acids. Germline V lookup: CDR1 LNHDA, CDR2 SQIVND (reference sequence). J lost 6 bases, V lost 9 bases, and 8 bases had no gene match. The CDR3 reads CASQTSGGSGELFF. The CDR3 nucleotides read TGTGCCAGCCAGACTAGCGGAGGGTCCGGGGAGCTGTTTTTT.

The rearrangement joins TRBV5-8 to TRBJ2-7, with a tentative D call TRBD2 (6 bases). The CDR3 runs 16 residues. Germline CDR1 reads SGHTS; CDR2 reads YDEGEE. The V gene lost 0 bases and the J gene lost 2 bases, with 15 bases spanning the gap. This CDR3 is CASSLVGGRTTYEQYF. In nucleotides, the CDR3 is TGTGCCAGCAGCTTGGTCGGAGGGCGAACGACCTACGAGCAGTACTTC.

This chain connects TRBV30 to TRBJ1-1; TRBD1 might be the D (5 bases). Trimming took off 2 bases at V and 0 bases at J, with 25 bases between the two ends. Germline V gene sequence: CDR1 GTSNPN, CDR2 SVGIG (reference sequence). The CDR3 contains 19 residues. DNA for the CDR3: TGTGCCTGGAGTCTTAGGCCAACAGGCAGTCTAAAAATGAACACTGAAGCTTTCTTT. Protein product: CAWSLRPTGSLKMNTEAFF.

This chain uses TRBV19 with TRBJ2-3; TRBD2 is a possible D gene (5 bases). The CDR3 consists of 14 residues. Trimming removed 6 bases at V and 3 bases at J, with 13 bases between. The V gene's germline CDR1 is LNHDA and CDR2 SQIVND (reference sequence). The CDR3 DNA reads as TGTGCCAGTAGCGGGGTGTATAGAACAGATACGCAGTATTTT. This sequence encodes CASSGVYRTDTQYF.

V usage is TRBV18 and J usage is TRBJ1-4, with 8 positions matching TRBD1. The CDR3 totals 15 residues. Germline loops: CDR1 KGHSH, CDR2 LQKENI. The J segment lost 7 bases and the V segment lost 0 bases, leaving 4 bases of the junction unmatched. The CDR3 DNA reads as TGTGCCAGCTCACCACCTCAGGGGGCGCGTGAAAAACTGTTTTTT. Amino acids: CASSPPQGAREKLFF.

The chain couples TRBV18 to TRBJ1-4; 8 bases are shared with TRBD1. This CDR3 has 15 residues. V was clipped by 3 bases and J by 2 bases; unmatched bases: 2. Germline lookup yields CDR1 KGHSH and CDR2 LQKENI. The CDR3 spells CASSPRTGTNEKLFF. CDR3 bases: TGTGCCAGCTCACCCCGGACAGGGACTAATGAAAAACTGTTTTTT. Full variable domain (missing parts from reference TRBV18 and TRBJ1-4): NAGVMQNPRHLVRRRGQEARLRCSPMKGHSHVYWYRQLPEEGLKFMVYLQKENIIDESGMPKERFSAEFPKEGPSILRIQQVVRGDSAAYFCASSPRTGTNEKLFFGSGTQLSVL.

J is TRBJ2-7 and V is TRBV5-4; 11 positions match TRBD2. Unmatched junction bases numbered 5, after V lost 0 bases and J lost 3 bases. The germline CDR1 and CDR2 sequences are SGHNT and YYREEE (reference sequence). There are 16 residues in the CDR3. The CDR3 nucleotides read TGTGCCAGCAGCTTGGGGGTAGCGGGAGGGGACTACGAGCAGTACTTC. Translation gives CASSLGVAGGDYEQYF. The whole variable domain, filled in from reference TRBV5-4 and TRBJ2-7, reads ETGVTQSPTHLIKTRGQQVTLRCSSQSGHNTVSWYQQALGQGPQFIFQYYREEENGRGNFPPRFSGLQFPNYSSELNVNALELDDSALYLCASSLGVAGGDYEQYFGPGTRLTVT.

The CDR3 sequence: CASGLALIGTGVYEQFF. The CDR3 coding sequence is TGTGCTAGTGGTTTGGCCCTCATCGGGACAGGGGTCTATGAGCAGTTCTTC. The rearrangement joins TRBV12-5 to TRBJ2-1; TRBD1 matches at 10 bases. V dropped 1 base and J dropped 8; count of bases not matched to a gene: 11. There are 17 residues in the CDR3. The germline gives CDR1 LGHNT, CDR2 FRNRAP.

This clone was found once. The gene calls are TRBV7-2 and TRBJ2-3; D possibly corresponds to TRBD2 (6 bases). This CDR3 contains 15 residues. V was clipped by 0 bases and J by 2 bases, with 9 bases between them. Germline V CDR1 and CDR2: SGHTA, FQGNSA. CDR3 sequence (DNA): TGTGCCAGCAGCTTAGCTGCGGGATACACAGATACGCAGTATTTT. Translation gives CASSLAAGYTDTQYF.

This rearrangement joins TRBV6-5 to TRBJ2-3; 7 nucleotides align to TRBD2. The V gene end was trimmed by 3 bases and the J gene end by 0 bases; junction bases not matched to a gene: 3. Germline-derived CDR1 and CDR2 are MNHEY and SVGAGI. The length of the CDR3 is 15 residues. The CDR3 loop is CASSYSSGSTDTQYF. CDR3 DNA: TGTGCCAGCAGTTATTCTAGCGGAAGCACAGATACGCAGTATTTT.